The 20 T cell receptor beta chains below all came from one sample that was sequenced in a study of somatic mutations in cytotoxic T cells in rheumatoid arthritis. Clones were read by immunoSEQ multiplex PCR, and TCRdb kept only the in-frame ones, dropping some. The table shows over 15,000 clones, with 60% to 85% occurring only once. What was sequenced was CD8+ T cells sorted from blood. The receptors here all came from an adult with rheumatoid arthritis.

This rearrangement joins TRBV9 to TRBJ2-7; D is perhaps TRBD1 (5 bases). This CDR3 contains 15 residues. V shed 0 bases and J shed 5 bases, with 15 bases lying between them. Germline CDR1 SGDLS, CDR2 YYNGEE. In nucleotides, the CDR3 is TGTGCCAGCAGCGTAGGGGAAGGGGTTACTAACGAGCAGTACTTC. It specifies CASSVGEGVTNEQYF.

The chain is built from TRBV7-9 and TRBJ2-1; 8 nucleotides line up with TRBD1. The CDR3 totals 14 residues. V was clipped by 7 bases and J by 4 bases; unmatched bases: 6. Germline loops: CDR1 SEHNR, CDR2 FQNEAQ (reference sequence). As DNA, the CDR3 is TGTGCCAGCACCTGGGACAGGCTTTACAATGAGCAGTTCTTC. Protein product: CASTWDRLYNEQFF.

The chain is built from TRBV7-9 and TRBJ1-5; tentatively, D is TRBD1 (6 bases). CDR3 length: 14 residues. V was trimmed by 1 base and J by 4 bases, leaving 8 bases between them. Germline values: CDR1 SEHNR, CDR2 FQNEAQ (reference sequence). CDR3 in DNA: TGTGCCAGCAGCTTAGGGGGGGCGAATCAGCCCCAGCATTTT. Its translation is CASSLGGANQPQHF.

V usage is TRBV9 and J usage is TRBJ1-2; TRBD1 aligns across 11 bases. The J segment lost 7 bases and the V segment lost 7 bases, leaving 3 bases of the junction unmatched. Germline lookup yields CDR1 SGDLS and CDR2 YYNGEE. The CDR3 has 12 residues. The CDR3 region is CASGQGALGYTF. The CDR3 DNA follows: TGTGCCAGCGGACAGGGGGCGCTTGGCTACACCTTC.

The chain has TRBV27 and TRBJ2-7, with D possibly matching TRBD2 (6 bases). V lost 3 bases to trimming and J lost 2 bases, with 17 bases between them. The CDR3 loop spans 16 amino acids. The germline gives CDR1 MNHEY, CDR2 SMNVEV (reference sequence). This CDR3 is CASSFDRDLVPYEQYF. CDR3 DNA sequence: TGTGCCAGCAGTTTCGACCGGGACTTAGTGCCCTACGAGCAGTACTTC.

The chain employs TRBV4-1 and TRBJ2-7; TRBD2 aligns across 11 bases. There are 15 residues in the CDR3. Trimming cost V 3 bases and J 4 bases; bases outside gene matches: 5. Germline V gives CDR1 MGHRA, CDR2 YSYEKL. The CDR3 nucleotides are TGCGCCAGCAGCCACCTAGCGGGGGGCAAGTACGAGCAGTACTTC. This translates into CASSHLAGGKYEQYF.

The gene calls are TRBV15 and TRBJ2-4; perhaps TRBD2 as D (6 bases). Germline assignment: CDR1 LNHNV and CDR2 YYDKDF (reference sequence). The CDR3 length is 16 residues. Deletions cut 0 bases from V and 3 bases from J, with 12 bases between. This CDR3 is CATSREGAGIKNIQYF. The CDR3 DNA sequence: TGTGCCACCAGCAGAGAAGGTGCGGGAATCAAAAACATTCAGTACTTC.

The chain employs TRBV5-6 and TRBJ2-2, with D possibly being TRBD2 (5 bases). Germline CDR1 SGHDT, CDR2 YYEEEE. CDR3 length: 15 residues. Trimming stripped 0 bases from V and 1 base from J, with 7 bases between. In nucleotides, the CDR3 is TGTGCCAGCAGCTTGGGAGGAGGGAACACCGGGGAGCTGTTTTTT. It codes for CASSLGGGNTGELFF. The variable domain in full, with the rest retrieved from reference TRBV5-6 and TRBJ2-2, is DAGVTQSPTHLIKTRGQQVTLRCSPKSGHDTVSWYQQALGQGPQFIFQYYEEEERQRGNFPDRFSGHQFPNYSSELNVNALLLGDSALYLCASSLGGGNTGELFFGEGSRLTVL.

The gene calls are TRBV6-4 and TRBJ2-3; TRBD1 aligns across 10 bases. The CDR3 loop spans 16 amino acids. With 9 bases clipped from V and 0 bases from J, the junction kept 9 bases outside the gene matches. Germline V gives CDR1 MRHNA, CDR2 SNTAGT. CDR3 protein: CARGGQGNRSTDTQYF. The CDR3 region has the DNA TGTGCCAGGGGGGGACAGGGGAACCGGAGCACAGATACGCAGTATTTT.

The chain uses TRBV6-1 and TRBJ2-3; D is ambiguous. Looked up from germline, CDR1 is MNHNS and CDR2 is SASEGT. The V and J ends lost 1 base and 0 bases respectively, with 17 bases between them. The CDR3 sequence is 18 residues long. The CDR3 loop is CASSEVPPLDSSTDTQYF. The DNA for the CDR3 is TGTGCCAGCAGTGAAGTCCCTCCTCTAGACTCTAGCACAGATACGCAGTATTTT.

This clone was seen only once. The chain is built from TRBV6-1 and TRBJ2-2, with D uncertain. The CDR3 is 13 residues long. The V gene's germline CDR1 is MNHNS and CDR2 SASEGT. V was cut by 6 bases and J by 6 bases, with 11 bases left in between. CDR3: CASRDPLAGELFF. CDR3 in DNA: TGTGCCAGCAGGGACCCCTTGGCCGGGGAGCTGTTTTTT.

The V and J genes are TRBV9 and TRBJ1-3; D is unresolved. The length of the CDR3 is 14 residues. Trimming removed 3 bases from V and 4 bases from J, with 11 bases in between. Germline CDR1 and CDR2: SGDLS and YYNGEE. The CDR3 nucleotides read TGTGCCAGCAGCGACACAACGAGGGGAAACACCATATATTTT. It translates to CASSDTTRGNTIYF.

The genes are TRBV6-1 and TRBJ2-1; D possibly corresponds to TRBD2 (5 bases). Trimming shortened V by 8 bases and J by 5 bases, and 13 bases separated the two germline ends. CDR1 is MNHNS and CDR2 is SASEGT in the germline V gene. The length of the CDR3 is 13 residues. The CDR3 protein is CASASGLHNEQFF. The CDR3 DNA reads TGTGCCAGCGCTTCTGGACTCCACAATGAGCAGTTCTTC.

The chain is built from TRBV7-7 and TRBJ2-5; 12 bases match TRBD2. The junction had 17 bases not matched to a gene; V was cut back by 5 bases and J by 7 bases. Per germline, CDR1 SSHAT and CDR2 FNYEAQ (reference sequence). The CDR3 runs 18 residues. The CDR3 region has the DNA TGTGCCAGCAGCCACCGGACTAGCGGGGAAGGATTCAAGGGGACCCAGTACTTC. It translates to CASSHRTSGEGFKGTQYF. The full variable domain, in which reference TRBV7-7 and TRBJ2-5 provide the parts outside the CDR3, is GAGVSQSPRYKVTKRGQDVTLRCDPISSHATLYWYQQALGQGPEFLTYFNYEAQPDKSGLPSDRFSAERPEGSISTLTIQRTEQRDSAMYRCASSHRTSGEGFKGTQYFGPGTRLLVL.

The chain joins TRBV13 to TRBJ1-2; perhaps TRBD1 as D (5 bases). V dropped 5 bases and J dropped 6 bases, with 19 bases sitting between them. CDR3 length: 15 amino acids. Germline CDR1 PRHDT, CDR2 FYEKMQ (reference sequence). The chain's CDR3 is CASSLGGPSGHGYTF. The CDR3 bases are TGTGCCAGCAGCCTCGGGGGACCCTCAGGACATGGCTACACCTTC.

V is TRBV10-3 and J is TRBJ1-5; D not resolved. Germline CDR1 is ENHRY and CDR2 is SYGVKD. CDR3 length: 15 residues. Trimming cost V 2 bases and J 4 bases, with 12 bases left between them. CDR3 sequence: CAISETHQSNQPQHF. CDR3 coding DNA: TGTGCCATCAGTGAGACCCACCAGTCTAATCAGCCCCAGCATTTT.

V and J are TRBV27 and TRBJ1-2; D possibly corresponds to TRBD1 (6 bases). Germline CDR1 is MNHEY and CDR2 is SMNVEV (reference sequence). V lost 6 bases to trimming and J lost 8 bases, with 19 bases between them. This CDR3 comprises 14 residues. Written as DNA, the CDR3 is TGTGCCAGCAGGGGGGTAGGGGGTCTTCGGGGCTACACCTTC. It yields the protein CASRGVGGLRGYTF.

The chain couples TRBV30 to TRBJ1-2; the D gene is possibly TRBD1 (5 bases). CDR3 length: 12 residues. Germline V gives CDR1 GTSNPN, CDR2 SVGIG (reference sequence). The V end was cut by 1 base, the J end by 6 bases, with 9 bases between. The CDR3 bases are TGTGCCTGGAGTGGGGGGGTAGATGGCTACACCTTC. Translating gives CAWSGGVDGYTF.

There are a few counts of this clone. The DNA of the CDR3 is TGTGCCAGCAACCTAGGGGGATTTGAAGCTTTCTTT. Residues: CASNLGGFEAFF. The chain is built from TRBV5-6 and TRBJ1-1; a weak D match, TRBD1 (6 bases). Trimming removed 6 bases at V and 7 bases at J, with 13 bases between. Per the germline V gene, CDR1 is SGHDT and CDR2 is YYEEEE. CDR3 size: 12 residues.

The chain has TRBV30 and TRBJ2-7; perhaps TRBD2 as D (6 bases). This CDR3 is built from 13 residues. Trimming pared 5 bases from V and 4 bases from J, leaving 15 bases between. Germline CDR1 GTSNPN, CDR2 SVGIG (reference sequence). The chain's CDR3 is CAWSPVREYEQYF. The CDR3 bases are TGTGCCTGGTCGCCTGTCCGGGAGTACGAGCAGTACTTC.